This T cell receptor (beta chain) stems from a study of somatic mutations in cytotoxic T cells in rheumatoid arthritis. TCRdb's copy holds only in-frame clones and misses some; the assay was immunoSEQ multiplex PCR. The table has 20,000 or so clones, roughly 77% seen once. The germline V and J ends were trimmed by 1 base and 4 bases, with 16 bases remaining between them. CDR1 is SQVTM and CDR2 is ANQGSEA in the germline V gene. This CDR3 has 15 amino acids. The chain carries TRBV29-1 and TRBJ1-2; D gene ambiguous. The sequencing input was CD8+ T cells sorted from blood. This TCR was sampled from an adult with rheumatoid arthritis. CDR3 bases: TGCAGCGTTGAAGGTGGAGCCCCCGCGAGCTATGGCTACACCTTC. Translation: CSVEGGAPASYGYTF.